The next 30 T cell receptor beta chains were all read from a single sample in a study of control samples from healthy donors and cancer patients. Here immunoSEQ multiplex PCR was the method, and the copy in TCRdb shows in-frame clones only, minus some. This table holds 150,000 to 200,000 clones, around 88% found once. The sequenced material came from blood. These receptors were taken from a man between 18 and 35 years old in good health.

The chain is built from TRBV30 and TRBJ2-5, with D hard to call. V lost 0 bases and J lost 7, with 12 bases in between. CDR1 and CDR2 from the germline V gene are GTSNPN and SVGIG (reference sequence). This CDR3 has 13 amino acids. This CDR3 reads CAWSVATPRTQYF. CDR3 in DNA: TGTGCCTGGAGTGTAGCCACCCCAAGGACCCAGTACTTC.

V is TRBV6-4 and J is TRBJ1-5, with a tentative D call TRBD1 (6 bases). Germline V gene sequence: CDR1 MRHNA, CDR2 SNTAGT. The CDR3 consists of 14 residues. V lost 6 bases, J lost 7 bases, and 16 bases lay in between. This chain's CDR3 is CASRTGRGRQPQHF. CDR3 sequence (DNA): TGTGCCAGCAGAACCGGGCGGGGGCGCCAGCCCCAGCATTTT.

This chain connects TRBV7-6 to TRBJ2-7; TRBD1 matches at 8 bases. Germline V gene sequence: CDR1 SGHVS, CDR2 FNYEAQ. The J segment lost 0 bases and the V segment lost 5 bases, leaving 12 bases of the junction unmatched. The CDR3 runs 17 residues. CDR3 residues: CASSTHPKGQDSYEQYF. The CDR3 bases are TGTGCCAGCAGCACCCACCCCAAGGGACAGGACTCCTACGAGCAGTACTTC.

The chain is built from TRBV18 and TRBJ2-1; the D is unclear. CDR1 is KGHSH and CDR2 is LQKENI in the germline V gene. The CDR3 has 15 residues. Between the trimmed V and J ends, which lost 1 base and 0 bases, there was a span of 7 bases. The DNA for the CDR3 is TGTGCCAGCTCACCACTTGGGTTCTCCTACAATGAGCAGTTCTTC. Translating it yields CASSPLGFSYNEQFF.

J is TRBJ2-3 and V is TRBV5-1; 8 nucleotides line up with TRBD2. V lost 1 base to trimming and J lost 0 bases; unmatched junction nucleotides: 10. The germline V gene encodes CDR1 SGHRS and CDR2 YFSETQ. This CDR3 comprises 18 residues. For the CDR3, the DNA is TGCGCCAGCAGCTTGAGAGAGTTCGAGCGGGGGAGCACAGATACGCAGTATTTT. This sequence encodes CASSLREFERGSTDTQYF.

The chain recombines TRBV5-3 with TRBJ1-2; D unresolved. TRBV5-3 falls under the ORF class, with uncertain function. The CDR3 length is 14 residues. The V end was cut by 3 bases, the J end by 3 bases, with 12 bases between. This CDR3 is CARSCAGGYYGYTF. The CDR3 DNA follows: TGTGCCAGAAGCTGTGCTGGCGGCTACTATGGCTACACCTTC.

CDR3 nucleotide sequence: TGTGCCAGCAGCTTAGGACCAAGGGGAGAGACCCAGTACTTC. It encodes CASSLGPRGETQYF. The chain is built from TRBV13 and TRBJ2-5, with D maybe TRBD1 (5 bases). Trimming shortened V by 0 bases and J by 4 bases, and 9 bases separated the two germline ends. CDR3 length equals 14 residues. Germline values: CDR1 PRHDT, CDR2 FYEKMQ (reference sequence).

This chain links TRBV28 with TRBJ2-4, with 8 bases identical to TRBD1. Germline values: CDR1 MDHEN, CDR2 SYDVKM. This CDR3 has 15 amino acids. V was clipped by 6 bases and J by 10 bases; unmatched bases: 14. In nucleotides, the CDR3 is TGTGCCAGCAGCCGTCGGACAGGGAGTACCTTAATTCAGTACTTC. Encoded protein: CASSRRTGSTLIQYF. The full variable domain, with the rest looked up from reference TRBV28 and TRBJ2-4, is DVKVTQSSRYLVKRTGEKVFLECVQDMDHENMFWYRQDPGLGLRLIYFSYDVKMKEKGDIPEGYSVSREKKERFSLILESASTNQTSMYLCASSRRTGSTLIQYFGAGTRLSVL.

The genes are TRBV5-1 and TRBJ1-4, with a possible D match to TRBD1 (5 bases). The CDR3 runs to 16 residues. The germline gives CDR1 SGHRS, CDR2 YFSETQ. V lost 5 bases and J lost 1, with 15 bases in between. The CDR3 DNA follows: TGCGCCAGCAGAGGAGGACAAGTTAAAACTAATGAAAAACTGTTTTTT. This encodes CASRGGQVKTNEKLFF.

This chain joins TRBV11-2 and TRBJ2-5; 7 bases align to TRBD2. Germline-derived CDR1 and CDR2 are SGHAT and FQNNGV. The V gene end was trimmed by 5 bases and the J gene end by 5 bases; junction bases not matched to a gene: 11. CDR3 length equals 15 residues. The chain's CDR3 is CASSQMGGGGETQYF. The CDR3, as DNA: TGTGCCAGCAGCCAAATGGGGGGGGGAGGGGAGACCCAGTACTTC.

CDR3: CASSHVGGQNIPLHF. As DNA, the CDR3 is TGCGCCAGCAGCCATGTCGGAGGGCAGAATATTCCCCTCCACTTT. This chain connects TRBV4-3 to TRBJ1-6; D ambiguous. CDR1 is LGHNA and CDR2 is YSLEER in the germline V gene. V lost 3 bases and J 13 bases, leaving 19 bases between the germline ends. This CDR3 is built from 15 residues.

V gene TRBV6-6 combines with J gene TRBJ1-4; D is undetermined. Per the germline V gene, CDR1 is MNHNY and CDR2 is SVGAGI (reference sequence). The germline V and J ends were trimmed by 0 bases and 4 bases, with 9 bases remaining between them. The CDR3 runs 15 residues. The CDR3 DNA is TGTGCCAGCAGTTACTCTAGCAGATATAATGAAAAACTGTTTTTT. Its translation: CASSYSSRYNEKLFF.

This chain uses TRBV11-3 with TRBJ1-1; TRBD1 is a possible D gene (5 bases). Germline lookup yields CDR1 SGHNT and CDR2 YENEEA. With 3 bases removed from V and 4 bases from J, the gap between germline ends came to 9 bases. This CDR3 is built from 13 residues. The CDR3 reads CASSFGGGTEAFF. For the CDR3, the DNA is TGTGCCAGCAGCTTCGGGGGGGGCACTGAAGCTTTCTTT. The entire variable domain, with the rest obtained from reference TRBV11-3 and TRBJ1-1, is as follows: EAGVVQSPRYKIIEKKQPVAFWCNPISGHNTLYWYLQNLGQGPELLIRYENEEAVDDSQLPKDRFSAERLKGVDSTLKIQPAELGDSAVYLCASSFGGGTEAFFGQGTRLTVV.

The gene calls are TRBV9 and TRBJ2-2; D not certain. Germline CDR1 and CDR2: SGDLS and YYNGEE. The CDR3 runs 13 residues. The V end was cut by 1 base, the J end by 4 bases, with 5 bases between. CDR3 DNA: TGTGCCAGCAGCGTAACGGGCACCGGGGAGCTGTTTTTT. Protein product: CASSVTGTGELFF.

This chain joins TRBV16 and TRBJ1-2, with 7 positions matching TRBD1. Germline V lookup: CDR1 KGHSY, CDR2 FQNENV. The CDR3 totals 16 residues. V trimming: 2 bases; J trimming: 2 bases; junction bases outside the gene matches: 8. CDR3 sequence reads: CASSQGTAHTNYGYTF. The CDR3 region has the DNA TGTGCCAGCAGCCAAGGGACAGCGCACACGAACTATGGCTACACCTTC.

The rearrangement links TRBV6-6 to TRBJ2-1; no reliable D call. The CDR3 extends over 14 amino acids. From germline, CDR1 is MNHNY and CDR2 SVGAGI (reference sequence). Trimming shortened V by 0 bases and J by 3 bases, and 6 bases separated the two germline ends. The chain's CDR3 is CASSYSSNYNEQFF. In DNA form, the CDR3 reads TGTGCCAGCAGTTACTCGTCTAACTACAATGAGCAGTTCTTC.

V is TRBV19 and J is TRBJ1-5, with D possibly TRBD1 on 5 matching bases. This CDR3 is built from 17 residues. Germline CDR1 is LNHDA and CDR2 is SQIVND (reference sequence). With 7 bases removed from V and 2 bases from J, the gap between germline ends came to 21 bases. CDR3 amino acids: CASTPRGGGSGNQPQHF. The CDR3, as DNA: TGTGCCAGTACCCCGAGGGGCGGGGGATCGGGCAATCAGCCCCAGCATTTT.

The rearrangement uses TRBV6-5 and TRBJ2-1, with 8 bases matching TRBD2. The CDR3 contains 15 residues. The V gene's germline CDR1 is MNHEY and CDR2 SVGAGI. The trim removed 5 bases at V and 3 bases at J, leaving 6 bases unmatched. DNA of the CDR3: TGTGCCAGCAGTCCCCTTCGGGGGGGCTACAATGAGCAGTTCTTC. Protein sequence: CASSPLRGGYNEQFF.

The chain employs TRBV6-2 or TRBV6-3 and TRBJ1-5; tentative D call: TRBD1 (5 bases). The CDR3 spans 16 residues. Between the trimmed V and J ends, which lost 6 bases and 0 bases, there was a span of 15 bases. Germline assignment: CDR1 MNHEY and CDR2 SVGEGT. The CDR3 protein is CASSLRDADSNQPQHF. As DNA, the CDR3 is TGTGCCAGCAGCTTGCGGGACGCAGATAGCAATCAGCCCCAGCATTTT.

The chain couples TRBV7-3 to TRBJ1-5; 8 nucleotides agree with TRBD1. Germline V gene lookup returns CDR1 SGHTA and CDR2 FQGTGA. The CDR3 is made up of 15 amino acids. Germline trimming cut 6 bases from V and 6 bases from J; bases unmatched to any gene: 10. The DNA of the CDR3 is TGTGCCAGCAGTCCGCTCAGGGGGCGTATTCAGCCCCAGCATTTT. Its translation is CASSPLRGRIQPQHF.

This clone is a singleton in its sample. The rearrangement joins TRBV4-1 to TRBJ2-7; D unresolved. Deletions cut 3 bases from V and 0 bases from J, with 9 bases between. Germline CDR1 reads MGHRA; CDR2 reads YSYEKL. This CDR3 contains 14 residues. CDR3 in DNA: TGCGCCAGCAGCCAGGCGGTTAGCTCCTACGAGCAGTACTTC. The encoded protein is CASSQAVSSYEQYF.

The rearrangement uses TRBV5-1 and TRBJ2-6, with 8 bases fitting TRBD1. This CDR3 contains 14 residues. The V gene's germline CDR1 is SGHRS and CDR2 YFSETQ. Trimming removed 7 bases from V and 2 bases from J; junction bases left unmatched: 2. The CDR3 here is CASQGAAGANVLTF. The CDR3, as DNA: TGCGCCAGCCAGGGGGCAGCTGGGGCCAACGTCCTGACTTTC.

The CDR3: CASSLERGGQTDTQYF. The DNA for the CDR3 is TGTGCCAGCAGTCTAGAGCGGGGGGGCCAAACAGATACGCAGTATTTT. The V and J genes are TRBV28 and TRBJ2-3, with 10 bases fitting TRBD2. V gave up 5 bases and J gave up 3 bases; unmatched junction bases: 8. CDR1 and CDR2 (germline): MDHEN, SYDVKM. The CDR3 totals 16 residues.

In this sample, this clone turned up once. This chain joins TRBV14 and TRBJ2-7; a weak D match, TRBD1 (5 bases). The germline V gene has CDR1 SGHDN and CDR2 FVKESK. Trimming cost V 2 bases and J 0 bases, with 17 bases left between them. This CDR3 spans 17 amino acids. The CDR3 is CASSQLMTESYSYEQYF. For the CDR3, the DNA is TGTGCCAGCAGCCAATTAATGACAGAAAGTTACTCCTACGAGCAGTACTTC.

V and J are TRBV21-1 and TRBJ1-6; the table's D call TRBD1 went unverified against the DNA. TRBV21-1 is tagged as a pseudogene. The CDR3 covers 16 residues. CDR3 nucleotide sequence: TGTGCCAGCAGCAAAGCCCAGGACAGGGTCAGTACACCCCTCCACTTT. Translation: CASSKAQDRVSTPLHF.

The chain has TRBV6-6 and TRBJ2-5; 9 bases are shared with TRBD2. Germline V CDR1 and CDR2: MNHNY, SVGAGI (reference sequence). The CDR3 has 15 amino acids. V shed 7 bases, J shed 2 bases, and the junction held 8 bases outside the gene matches. Here the CDR3 DNA reads TGTGCCAGCATTGGGCGGGCGGGGGGGCAAGAGACCCAGTACTTC. Translation gives CASIGRAGGQETQYF.

The rearrangement uses TRBV7-2 and TRBJ2-3, with 7 bases matching TRBD2. This CDR3 spans 13 amino acids. The J segment lost 3 bases and the V segment lost 5 bases, leaving 2 bases of the junction unmatched. Germline V lookup: CDR1 SGHTA, CDR2 FQGNSA. In DNA, the CDR3 is TGTGCCAGCAGCCGGGGAGGGACAGATACGCAGTATTTT. Residues: CASSRGGTDTQYF.

Of note for this clone: Other DNA sequences within the sample encode an identical CDR3. The chain couples TRBV2 to TRBJ1-1, with D unresolved. The ends were cut back, 3 bases at V and 3 bases at J, with 5 bases in the middle. The length of the CDR3 is 12 residues. Germline CDR1 and CDR2: SNHLY and FYNNEI. CDR3 DNA: TGTGCCAGCAGTGACGGATACACTGAAGCTTTCTTT. It is translated as CASSDGYTEAFF.

J is TRBJ1-2 and V is TRBV29-1; maybe TRBD1 (6 bases). The V gene's germline CDR1 is SQVTM and CDR2 ANQGSEA. The CDR3 has 13 amino acids. The V gene lost 8 bases and the J gene lost 1 base, with 14 bases spanning the gap. The CDR3 DNA reads TGCAGCTCAACCCGGACAGATAACTATGGCTACACCTTC. As protein: CSSTRTDNYGYTF.

This clone was counted a single time. V gene TRBV19 combines with J gene TRBJ1-1; 8 bases fit TRBD1. The CDR3 length is 14 residues. V lost 6 bases and J lost 7; bases outside the gene matches: 10. Germline V lookup: CDR1 LNHDA, CDR2 SQIVND (reference sequence). CDR3 amino acids: CASSAGQGANEAFF. The CDR3 DNA reads TGTGCCAGTAGCGCAGGGCAGGGGGCTAATGAAGCTTTCTTT.